This paragraph reports one T cell receptor (beta chain). Its target is unknown. These data originate in a study of shared clonotypes between healthy human individuals. Study-level findings and limits: Shared clonotypes: about 5.3% naive CD4, around 3.7% naive CD8, over 2% memory CD4, around 0.4% memory CD8.

The repertoire was sequenced with immunoSEQ multiplex PCR; TCRdb's copy has only in-frame clones and lacks some. The sample lists roughly 590,000 clones, roughly 95% occurring once. V was cut by 0 bases and J by 3 bases, with 9 bases left in between. This CDR3 spans 14 amino acids. Germline CDR1 is LNHDA and CDR2 is SQIVND (reference sequence). In the naive CD8 group, cells lacked CD45RO and were positively selected for CCR7, so terminally differentiated effector memory CD45RA+ cells were left out. All participating donors were Caucasian adults from Nashville, Tennessee. The specimen was naive CD8+ T cells sorted from blood. This chain uses TRBV19 with TRBJ2-7; no firm D call. The sequence was collected from a woman aged 25-40 years in good health. The CDR3 coding sequence is TGTGCCAGTAGTATAGATCTCGGCGGCTACGAGCAGTACTTC. It is translated as CASSIDLGGYEQYF.